Reported below is one TCR beta chain. The clone's antigen remains unknown. Base qualities are not at hand, and no much larger clone is one base apart. This entry comes from a study of blood T cell repertoires in COVID-19 (TCRdb year 2020). Regarding the research as a whole: The collaborator samples originated in the United States, Italy and Spain and spanned the acute and convalescent phases of COVID-19. The prospective study material was composed of cDNA or gDNA derived from T cells, B-cell-depleted T cells, or PBMCs. Deeply sampled blood TCRbeta repertoires from subjects exposed to, actively infected with, or recovered from COVID-19 were included in the dataset. The repertoires were made available in a free public database intended to serve as a resource for research on the immune response to SARS-CoV-2. The samples were drawn from two sources: the first 160 participants of the ongoing ImmuneRACE study, and over 1,000 subjects contributed by 6 global collaborators. A de-identified subject ID, COVID-19 status, age in years and sex were almost always included in the sample metadata. Where available, HLA class I and class II types were taken from metadata supplied by the sample provider and were not determined by assay-based typing. The research as a whole found: The amount of clinical and demographic metadata varied by source and participant and was provided uncurated.

Each collaborating institution followed its own protocols to collect whole blood in K2EDTA tubes. Collaborator samples were shipped for TCRbeta analysis as frozen whole blood, isolated PBMCs, or DNA extracted from either sample type. According to the germline V gene (reference sequence), CDR1 reads SGHKS and CDR2 reads YYEKEE. From the cysteine up to the phenylalanine, the CDR3 has a length of 14 residues. The read is trimmed to its CDR3 DNA, 42 bases read in frame from base 1. From V the trimming removes 0 bases and from J it removes 5 bases, while the gene matches leave 3 bases of the junction unaccounted for. TCRbeta CDR3 regions were amplified from genomic DNA using the immunoSEQ Assay, a bias-controlled multiplex PCR. In the paper's pipeline: Nucleated cell counts per sample were estimated from amplification of reference gene primers within the assay. To quantify the absolute abundance of each unique TCRbeta CDR3 rearrangement, sequence reads were collapsed and filtered. For each sample, productive Simpson clonality was calculated as the square root of Simpson's diversity index across productive rearrangements. TCRdb took over this immuneACCESS table, retaining in-frame rearrangements with V and J assigned. Such tables are incomplete; in checked studies, under half of the missing clones stem from an unresolved V gene, and the remainder is unexplained. V and J calls and clone size are as listed in that table; D and trimming were resolved from the DNA. This sample gives about 160,000 clones in total; roughly 79% of them show up just once. The top ten clonotypes cover approximately 21% of the sample.

The chain couples TRBV5-5 to TRBJ2-5, with 8 junctional bases fitting TRBD2. Sequencing input: peripheral blood. The sequence derives from an elderly woman with acute or convalescent COVID-19. The CDR3 sequence is CASSLVTGGETQYF. The nucleotide sequence reads TGTGCCAGCAGCTTGGTCACGGGAGGGGAGACCCAGTACTTC.